This T cell receptor beta chain was recorded in a study of identical twins. TCRdb processed the 5' RACE reads anew with MiXCR; each CDR3 protein has one entry. Of roughly 500,000 distinct CDR3 sequences in the sample, 20% to 25% were seen once. There were only healthy Caucasians among the donors. This CDR3 contains 12 residues. Trimming stripped 5 bases from V and 4 bases from J, with 9 bases between. CDR1 and CDR2 from the germline V gene are SQVTM and ANQGSEA. The sample was also reused in another study, on T cells expressing NK-cell markers. That investigation notes: Source material for TCR beta repertoires consisted of sorted CD3+CD56+NKG2C+, CD3+CD56+NKG2C- and CD3+CD56-NKG2C+ T cells. There were seven HCMV-seropositive donors and one seronegative donor among the eight sequenced. The leading position in the CD3+CD56-NKG2C+ fraction of a few donors also went to these clonotypes.

This chain joins TRBV29-1 and TRBJ1-5; D not certain. The origin of this receptor is a woman between 18 and 29 years old in good health. The specimen sequenced was CD4+ T cells sorted from blood. CDR3 sequence reads: CSVQTENQPQHF. CDR3 nucleotides: TGCAGCGTTCAAACAGAAAATCAGCCCCAGCATTTT.